A selection of T cell receptor beta chains follows, all from one sample in a study of spatial heterogeneity in lung cancer. One entry per CDR3 protein results from TCRdb running MiXCR on the 5' RACE reads. The sample carries about 23,000 distinct CDR3 sequences, roughly 4.5% recorded once. The source was PBMCs, collected at surgery. Receptors were obtained from a male donor with early-stage non-small cell lung cancer. Each CDR3 is given with its conserved first and last residue. A D gene is named only where the DNA matches it firmly. Rows may omit the clone size; those that give it use once, few, many or a size class.

TRBD2 many TRBJ2-7 14 TRBV12-3/TRBV12-4 CASTPGLAAYEQYF TGTGCCAGCACCCCCGGACTAGCGGCTTACGAGCAGTACTTC
- many TRBJ2-3 15 TRBV4-2 CASSQGPTGTDTQYF TGTGCCAGCAGCCAAGGTCCGACTGGCACAGATACGCAGTATTTT
TRBD1 many TRBJ2-7 15 TRBV6-2/TRBV6-3 CASNHPGQGVYEQYF TGTGCCAGCAACCACCCCGGACAGGGGGTCTACGAGCAGTACTTC
- many TRBJ2-7 15 TRBV18 CASSPTRRESGEQYF TGTGCCAGCTCACCGACCAGGAGGGAATCGGGGGAGCAGTACTTC
- many TRBJ1-6 14 TRBV7-9 CASSSGRNNSPLHF TGTGCCAGCAGCTCCGGACGGAATAATTCACCCCTCCACTTT
- - TRBJ2-6 15 TRBV27 CASSFLGPGANVLTF TGTGCCAGCAGTTTCCTGGGCCCCGGGGCCAACGTCCTGACTTTC
TRBD2 many TRBJ2-5 14 TRBV5-1 CASATSVSQETQYF TGCGCCAGCGCCACTAGCGTCTCACAAGAGACCCAGTACTTC
- many TRBJ2-3 15 TRBV24-1 CATSARRGNTDTQYF TGTGCCACCAGTGCGCGGCGGGGCAACACAGATACGCAGTATTTT
- many TRBJ2-2 14 TRBV6-6 CASIGGVGTGELFF TGTGCCAGCATTGGAGGGGTCGGCACCGGGGAGCTGTTTTTT
- many TRBJ2-3 15 TRBV7-2 CASSQGGRDTDTQYF TGTGCCAGCAGCCAGGGGGGCAGGGACACAGATACGCAGTATTTT
TRBD1 many TRBJ2-7 16 TRBV5-5 CASSLAAGQDTYEQYF TGTGCCAGCAGCTTGGCGGCGGGACAGGATACCTACGAGCAGTACTTC
- many TRBJ1-4 15 TRBV18 CASSPALLANEKLFF TGTGCCAGCTCACCAGCGCTTCTGGCTAATGAAAAACTGTTTTTT
- medium-sized TRBJ1-5 15 TRBV5-5 CASSLGGYSNQPQHF TGTGCCAGCAGCTTGGGGGGTTATAGCAATCAGCCCCAGCATTTT
- many TRBJ2-3 14 TRBV5-1 CASSSLGASDTQYF TGCGCCAGCAGTTCCTTGGGGGCTTCCGATACGCAGTATTTT
- many TRBJ2-7 16 TRBV7-2 CASSLGRGTAAYEQYF TGTGCCAGCAGCTTAGGTCGTGGGACTGCCGCCTACGAGCAGTACTTC
- many TRBJ2-3 13 TRBV29-1 CSASGTSTDTQYF TGCAGCGCCTCCGGGACAAGCACAGATACGCAGTATTTT
- many TRBJ2-2 13 TRBV3-1 CASSITSTGELFF TGTGCCAGCAGCATCACTAGTACCGGGGAGCTGTTTTTT
TRBD2 medium-sized TRBJ2-3 15 TRBV4-3 CASSQDSAGGGTQYF TGCGCCAGCAGCCAAGATTCGGCGGGGGGTGGTACGCAGTATTTT
- many TRBJ2-5 15 TRBV3-1 CASSRDVARQETQYF TGTGCCAGCAGCAGGGACGTGGCGCGCCAAGAGACCCAGTACTTC
- many TRBJ2-1 14 TRBV29-1 CSVDRQGGNNEQFF TGCAGCGTGGACAGACAAGGGGGAAACAATGAGCAGTTCTTC
TRBD2 many TRBJ2-3 15 TRBV20-1 CSANGGGARTDTQYF TGCAGTGCCAACGGCGGGGGGGCGAGAACAGATACGCAGTATTTT
- many TRBJ2-1 13 TRBV7-9 CASSKDGYSEQFF TGTGCCAGCAGCAAGGACGGCTATAGTGAGCAGTTCTTC
- medium-sized TRBJ2-7 12 TRBV6-5 CASSPESGEQYF TGTGCCAGCAGCCCGGAGAGCGGAGAGCAGTACTTC
- many TRBJ1-3 17 TRBV6-1 CASSEAGRWSAGNTIYF TGTGCCAGCAGTGAAGCTGGACGGTGGTCCGCTGGAAACACCATATATTTT
- - TRBJ1-2 17 TRBV27 CASSLSLPTRDRAGYTF TGTGCCAGCAGTTTATCCCTCCCGACGAGAGATCGGGCGGGCTACACCTTC
TRBD1 many TRBJ2-3 14 TRBV27 CASKAGGPTDTQYF TGTGCCAGCAAAGCAGGGGGCCCCACAGATACGCAGTATTTT
TRBD1 many TRBJ2-3 15 TRBV12-3/TRBV12-4 CASSWSTGGTDTQYF TGTGCCAGCAGTTGGTCCACAGGGGGCACAGATACGCAGTATTTT